This entry is about one T cell receptor (beta chain). The sample comes from a study of control samples from healthy donors and cancer patients. Assay: immunoSEQ multiplex PCR; the TCRdb copy retains only in-frame clones and omits some. The sample records about 120,000 clones, more than 75% being singletons. Sequenced sample: PBMCs. This clonotype originated in a woman aged 55-69 years with lung cancer.

CDR3 residues: CASSLDQVSYEQYF. In nucleotides, the CDR3 is TGTGCCAGCAGCTTAGATCAGGTTTCCTACGAGCAGTACTTC. The rearrangement uses TRBV11-3 and TRBJ2-7; no clear D gene. The germline V gene has CDR1 SGHNT and CDR2 YENEEA. The CDR3 runs to 14 residues. V gave up 0 bases and J gave up 1 base, with 7 bases separating them.